Listed here are 5 T cell receptor beta chains from one sample, sequenced in a study of blood T cells in healthy people across ages. The second PCR ran roughly 7 to 11 cycles with a sample-barcoded 5' primer and J-beta primers. TCRdb re-analysed the 5' RACE reads in MiXCR, keeping a single row per CDR3 protein. The sample holds roughly 500,000 distinct CDR3 sequences, about 25% seen once. Material: blood. These receptors all come from a woman between 70 and 85 years old in good health.

This clonotype was seen only a few times. The chain links TRBV20-1 to TRBJ2-2, with D possibly being TRBD2 (6 bases). In germline, CDR1 is DFQATT, CDR2 SNEGSKA (reference sequence). V lost 5 bases, J lost 6 bases, and 13 bases lay in between. CDR3 length equals 13 residues. Here the CDR3 reads CSAPGAGSGELFF. The CDR3 region has the DNA TGCAGTGCTCCCGGGGCGGGGTCCGGGGAGCTGTTTTTT.

V gene TRBV20-1 combines with J gene TRBJ2-3; D unclear. Germline loops: CDR1 DFQATT, CDR2 SNEGSKA (reference sequence). Trimming left V 5 bases short and J 0 bases short, with 18 bases between. This CDR3 has 16 amino acids. CDR3 DNA sequence: TGCAGTGCTTCCCACGACGGCCGGAGAAGCACAGATACGCAGTATTTT. It codes for CSASHDGRRSTDTQYF.

J is TRBJ2-2 and V is TRBV24-1, with D perhaps matching TRBD2 (5 bases). The CDR3 runs 12 residues. With 5 bases removed from V and 6 bases from J, the gap between germline ends came to 6 bases. Germline V CDR1 and CDR2: KGHDR, SFDVKD. CDR3 coding DNA: TGTGCCACCAGTGTGCGGGCCGGGGAGCTGTTTTTT. Translation gives CATSVRAGELFF.

This sequence joins TRBV20-1 and TRBJ1-1, with no clear D. V was shortened by 5 bases and J by 7 bases, with 11 bases between the two germline ends. CDR1 is DFQATT, CDR2 SNEGSKA, per germline (reference sequence). The CDR3 consists of 11 residues. The CDR3 loop reads CSALGGREAFF. CDR3 nucleotide sequence: TGCAGTGCTTTGGGAGGCCGTGAAGCTTTCTTT.

This clonotype has more than one count but fewer than ten. V is TRBV7-2 and J is TRBJ2-5, with D possibly matching TRBD2 (5 bases). The CDR3 is 13 amino acids. V was clipped by 3 bases and J by 3 bases, with 8 bases between them. Germline CDR1 and CDR2: SGHTA and FQGNSA. This CDR3 is CASSFGVKETQYF. CDR3 DNA sequence: TGTGCCAGCAGCTTCGGGGTAAAAGAGACCCAGTACTTC.